This T cell receptor beta chain was recorded in a study of early T cells in non-severe SARS-CoV-2 infection. Study-wide context: The authors sequenced bulk RNA from unsorted whole blood, leaving chains unpaired. Study-level results: VDJdb matches were skewed toward anti-spike CD8 T cell responses.

This clonotype has only a few counts. Its antigen remains unknown. The protocol attached unique molecular identifiers to individual cDNA molecules. TCRdb reprocessed the 5' RACE reads with MiXCR, giving one entry per CDR3 protein. The profile shows approximately 81,000 distinct CDR3 sequences, around 15% of them singletons. Trimming took off 4 bases at V and 6 bases at J, with 13 bases between the two ends. The CDR3 is made up of 14 amino acids. The sample comprised whole blood. The chain uses TRBV12-3 or TRBV12-4 and TRBJ2-1; D not resolved. This clonotype was obtained from an adult who was a healthcare worker with PCR-confirmed SARS-CoV-2 infection or an uninfected control (not recorded which). The CDR3 nucleotides read TGTGCCAGCAGTTCGGACCGAAAATTCAATGAGCAGTTCTTC. Protein: CASSSDRKFNEQFF.